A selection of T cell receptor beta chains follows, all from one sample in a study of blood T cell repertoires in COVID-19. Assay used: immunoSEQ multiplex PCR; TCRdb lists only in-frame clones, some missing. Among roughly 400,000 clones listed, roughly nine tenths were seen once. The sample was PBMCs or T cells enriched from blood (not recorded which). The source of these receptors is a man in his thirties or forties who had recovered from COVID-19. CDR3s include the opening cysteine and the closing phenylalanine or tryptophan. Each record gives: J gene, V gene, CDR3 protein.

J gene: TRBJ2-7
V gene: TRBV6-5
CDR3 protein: CATYSGRYEQYF

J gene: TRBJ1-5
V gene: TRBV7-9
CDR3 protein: CASSLGTGRTQPQHF

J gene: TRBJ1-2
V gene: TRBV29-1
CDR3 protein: CSVVRPPGGYTF

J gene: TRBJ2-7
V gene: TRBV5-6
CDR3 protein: CASSSASGDYEQYF

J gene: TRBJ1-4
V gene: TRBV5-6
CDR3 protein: CASSLSQGSGKLFF

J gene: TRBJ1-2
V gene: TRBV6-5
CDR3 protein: CASSYGDRGSTTF

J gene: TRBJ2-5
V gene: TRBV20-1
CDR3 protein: CRVGRSETQYF

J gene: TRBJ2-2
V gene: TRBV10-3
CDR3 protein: CAISVAGGPIGELFF

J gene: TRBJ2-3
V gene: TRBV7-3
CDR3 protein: CASSLYADTQYF

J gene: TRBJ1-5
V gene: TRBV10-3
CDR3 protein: CATRGARDGNQPQHF

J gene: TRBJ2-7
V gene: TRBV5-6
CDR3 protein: CASSLDGYEQYF

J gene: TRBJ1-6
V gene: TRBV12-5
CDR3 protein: CASGLVPDGTLSYNSPLHF

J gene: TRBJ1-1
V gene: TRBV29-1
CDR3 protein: CSVEVAENTEAFF

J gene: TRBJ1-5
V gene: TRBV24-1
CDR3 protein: CATSDSSMTSNQPQHF

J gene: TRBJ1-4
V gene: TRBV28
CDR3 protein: CASSLRDKLFF

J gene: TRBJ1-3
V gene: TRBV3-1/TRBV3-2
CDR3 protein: CASSQVLGTGASTIYF

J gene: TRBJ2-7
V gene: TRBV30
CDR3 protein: CALNADTHTYEQYF

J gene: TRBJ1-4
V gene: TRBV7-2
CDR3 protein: CASSLGFSEKLFF

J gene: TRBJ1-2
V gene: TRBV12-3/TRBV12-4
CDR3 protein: CASNLGQNYGYTF

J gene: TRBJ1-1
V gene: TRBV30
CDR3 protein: CAWPPNEAFF

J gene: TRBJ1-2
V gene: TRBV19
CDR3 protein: CASWYRGGSGYTF

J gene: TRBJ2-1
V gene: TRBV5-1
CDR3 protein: CASRLAHEQFF

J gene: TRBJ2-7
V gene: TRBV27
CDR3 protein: CASSLRGGSWYEQYF

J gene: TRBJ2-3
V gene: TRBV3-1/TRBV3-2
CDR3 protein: CASTARERADTQYF

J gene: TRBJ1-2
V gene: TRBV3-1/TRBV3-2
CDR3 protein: CASSQVQGGDGYTF

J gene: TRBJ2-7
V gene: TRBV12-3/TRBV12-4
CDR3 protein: CASSTNRAGEQYF

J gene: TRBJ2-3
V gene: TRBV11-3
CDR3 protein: CASSPQGTDTQYF

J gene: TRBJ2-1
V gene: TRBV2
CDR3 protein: CASTRLAGIYNEQFF

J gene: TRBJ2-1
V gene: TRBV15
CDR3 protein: CATSRDSGSYNEQFF

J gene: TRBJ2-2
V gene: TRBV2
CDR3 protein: CASTKGTGGGELFF

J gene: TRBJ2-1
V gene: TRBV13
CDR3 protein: CASSSEEREFNEQFF

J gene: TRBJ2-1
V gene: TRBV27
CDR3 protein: CASSPASGSYNEQFF

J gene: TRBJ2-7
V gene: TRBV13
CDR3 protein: CASSLGAHYEQYF

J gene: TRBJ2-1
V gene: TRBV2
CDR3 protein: CASRPTSGRYNEQFF

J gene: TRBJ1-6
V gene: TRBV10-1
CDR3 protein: CASSEATDSPLHF

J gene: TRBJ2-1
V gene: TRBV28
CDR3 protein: CASSLSAGGPYEQFF

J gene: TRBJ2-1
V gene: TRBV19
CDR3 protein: CASRDPYPGDEQFF

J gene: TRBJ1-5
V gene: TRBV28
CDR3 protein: CASRSRRRSFNQPQHF

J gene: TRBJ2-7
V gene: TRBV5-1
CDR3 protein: CASSPGAGFSYEQYF

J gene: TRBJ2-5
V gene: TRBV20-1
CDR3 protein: CSASYGTGVETQYF

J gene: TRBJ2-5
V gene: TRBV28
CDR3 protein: CASRPTGIETQYF

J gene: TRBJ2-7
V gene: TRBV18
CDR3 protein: CASSPPRGQGYEQYF

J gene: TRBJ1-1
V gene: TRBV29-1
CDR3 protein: CSVDTGWHTEAFF

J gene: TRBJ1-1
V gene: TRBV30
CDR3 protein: CAWSDKGAGNTEAFF

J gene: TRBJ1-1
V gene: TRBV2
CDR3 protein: CASSASRDKNTEAFF

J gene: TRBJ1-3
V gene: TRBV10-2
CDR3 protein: CASSPIALSGNTIYF

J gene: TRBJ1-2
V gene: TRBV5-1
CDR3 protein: CASTQGELGYTF

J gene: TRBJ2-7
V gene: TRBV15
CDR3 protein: CATSRDFSGNYEQYF

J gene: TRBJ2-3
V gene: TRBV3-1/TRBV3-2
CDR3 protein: CASSQDWGTTKTQYF